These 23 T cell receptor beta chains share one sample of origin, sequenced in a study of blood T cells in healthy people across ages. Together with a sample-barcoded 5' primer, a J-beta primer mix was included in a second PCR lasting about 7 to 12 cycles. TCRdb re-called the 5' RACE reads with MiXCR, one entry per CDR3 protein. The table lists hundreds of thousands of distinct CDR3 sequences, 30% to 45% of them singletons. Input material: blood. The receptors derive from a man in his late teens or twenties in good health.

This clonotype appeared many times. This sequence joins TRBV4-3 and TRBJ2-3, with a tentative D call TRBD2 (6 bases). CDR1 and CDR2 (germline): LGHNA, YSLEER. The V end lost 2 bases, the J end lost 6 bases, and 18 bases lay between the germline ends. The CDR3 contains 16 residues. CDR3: CASSQWTNPAVDTQYF. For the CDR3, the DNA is TGCGCCAGCAGCCAATGGACTAACCCGGCCGTGGATACGCAGTATTTT.

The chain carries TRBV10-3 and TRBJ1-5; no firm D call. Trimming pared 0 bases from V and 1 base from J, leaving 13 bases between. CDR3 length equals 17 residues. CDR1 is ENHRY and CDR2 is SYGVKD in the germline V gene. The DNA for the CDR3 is TGTGCCATCAGTGAGTCGTGGAGGGTCGACAGCAATCAGCCCCAGCATTTT. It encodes CAISESWRVDSNQPQHF.

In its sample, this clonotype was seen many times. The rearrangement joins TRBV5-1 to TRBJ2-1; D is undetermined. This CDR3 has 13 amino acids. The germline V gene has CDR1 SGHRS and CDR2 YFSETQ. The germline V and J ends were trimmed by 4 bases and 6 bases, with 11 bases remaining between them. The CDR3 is CASSREAANEQFF. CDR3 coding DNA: TGCGCCAGCAGCAGAGAGGCAGCCAATGAGCAGTTCTTC.

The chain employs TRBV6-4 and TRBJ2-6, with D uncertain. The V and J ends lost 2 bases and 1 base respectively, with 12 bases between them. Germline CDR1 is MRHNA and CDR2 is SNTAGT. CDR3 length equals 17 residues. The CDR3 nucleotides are TGTGCCAGCAGTGACAGGGCAGCTCCTTCTGGGGCCAACGTCCTGACTTTC. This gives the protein CASSDRAAPSGANVLTF.

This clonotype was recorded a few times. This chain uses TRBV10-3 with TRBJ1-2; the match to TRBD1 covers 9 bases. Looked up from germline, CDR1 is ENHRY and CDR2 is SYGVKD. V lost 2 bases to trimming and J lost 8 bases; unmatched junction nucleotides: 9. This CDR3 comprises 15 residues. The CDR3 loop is CAISERTGTGLGYTF. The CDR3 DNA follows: TGTGCCATCAGTGAGCGAACCGGGACAGGGCTCGGCTACACCTTC.

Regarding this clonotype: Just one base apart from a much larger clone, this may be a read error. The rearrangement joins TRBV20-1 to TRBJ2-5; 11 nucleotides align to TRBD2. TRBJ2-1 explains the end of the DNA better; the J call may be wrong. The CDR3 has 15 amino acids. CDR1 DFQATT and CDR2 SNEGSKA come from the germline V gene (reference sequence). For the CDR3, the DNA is TGCAGTGCTGGCCGACTAGCGGGGCGACAAGAGACCCAGTTCTTC. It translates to CSAGRLAGRQETQFF.

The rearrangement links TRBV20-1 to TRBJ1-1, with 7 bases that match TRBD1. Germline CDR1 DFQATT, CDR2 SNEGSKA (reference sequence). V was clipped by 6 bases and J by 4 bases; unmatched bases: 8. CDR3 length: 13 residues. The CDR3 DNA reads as TGCAGTGCAACCGGGGACAGAGGCACTGAAGCTTTCTTT. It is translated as CSATGDRGTEAFF.

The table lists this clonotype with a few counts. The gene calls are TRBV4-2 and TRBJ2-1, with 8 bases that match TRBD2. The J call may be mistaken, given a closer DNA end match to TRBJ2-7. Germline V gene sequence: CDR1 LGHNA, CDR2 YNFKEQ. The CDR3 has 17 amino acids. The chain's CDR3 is CASSQDGGSGVDNEQYF. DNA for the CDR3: TGTGCCAGCAGCCAAGATGGTGGTAGCGGGGTAGACAATGAGCAGTACTTC.

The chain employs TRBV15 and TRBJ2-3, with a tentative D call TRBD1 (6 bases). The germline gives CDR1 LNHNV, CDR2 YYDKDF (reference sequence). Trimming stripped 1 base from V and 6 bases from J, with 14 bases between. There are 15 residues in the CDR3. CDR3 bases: TGTGCCACCAGCAGAGCACAGGGCCCTTGGGATACGCAGTATTTT. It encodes CATSRAQGPWDTQYF.

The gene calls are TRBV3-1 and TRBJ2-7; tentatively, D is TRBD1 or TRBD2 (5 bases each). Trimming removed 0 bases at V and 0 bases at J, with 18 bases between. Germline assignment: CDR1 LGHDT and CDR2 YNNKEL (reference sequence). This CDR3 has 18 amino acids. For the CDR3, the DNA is TGTGCCAGCAGCCAAGAGGGGGTTTTGGCTACAAGCTCCTACGAGCAGTACTTC. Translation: CASSQEGVLATSSYEQYF.

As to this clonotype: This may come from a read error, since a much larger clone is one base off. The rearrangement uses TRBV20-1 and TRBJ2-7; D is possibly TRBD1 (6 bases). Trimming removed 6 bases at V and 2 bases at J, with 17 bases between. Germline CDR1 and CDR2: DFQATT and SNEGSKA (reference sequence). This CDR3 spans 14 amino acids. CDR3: CSAPTTGTPYEQYF. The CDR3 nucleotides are TGCAGTGCGCCTACCACAGGGACGCCCTACGAGCAGTACTTC.

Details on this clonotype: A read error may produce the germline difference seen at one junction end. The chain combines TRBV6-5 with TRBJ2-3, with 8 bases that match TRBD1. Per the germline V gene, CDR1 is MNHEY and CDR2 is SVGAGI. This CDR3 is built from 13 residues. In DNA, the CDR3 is TGTACCAGCAGTAAGGACAGGGAGGATACGCAGTATTTT. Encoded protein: CTSSKDREDTQYF.

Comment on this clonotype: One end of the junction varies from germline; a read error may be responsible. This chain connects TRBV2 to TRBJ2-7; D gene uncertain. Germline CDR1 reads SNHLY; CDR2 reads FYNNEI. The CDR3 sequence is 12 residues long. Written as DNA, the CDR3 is TGTACCAGCAGTGAGACACCCTACGAGCAGTACTTC. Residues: CTSSETPYEQYF.

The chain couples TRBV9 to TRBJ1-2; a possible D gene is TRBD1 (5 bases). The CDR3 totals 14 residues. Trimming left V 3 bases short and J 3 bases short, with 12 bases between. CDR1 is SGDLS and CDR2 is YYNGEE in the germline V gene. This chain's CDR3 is CASSAGLGDYGYTF. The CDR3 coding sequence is TGTGCCAGCAGCGCGGGGCTCGGGGACTATGGCTACACCTTC.

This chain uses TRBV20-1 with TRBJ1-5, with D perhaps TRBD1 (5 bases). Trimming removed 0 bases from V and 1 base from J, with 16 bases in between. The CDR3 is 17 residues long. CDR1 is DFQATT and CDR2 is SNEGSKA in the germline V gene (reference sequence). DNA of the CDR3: TGCAGTGCTAGAGATATGCGATATGGGGGAAGCAATCAGCCCCAGCATTTT. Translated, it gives CSARDMRYGGSNQPQHF.

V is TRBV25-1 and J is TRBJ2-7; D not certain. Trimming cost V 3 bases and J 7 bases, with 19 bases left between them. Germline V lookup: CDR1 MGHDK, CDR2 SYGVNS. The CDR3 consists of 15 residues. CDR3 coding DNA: TGTGCCAGCAGTGAGGTGCATCTACTATACGAGGAGCAGTACTTC. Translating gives CASSEVHLLYEEQYF.

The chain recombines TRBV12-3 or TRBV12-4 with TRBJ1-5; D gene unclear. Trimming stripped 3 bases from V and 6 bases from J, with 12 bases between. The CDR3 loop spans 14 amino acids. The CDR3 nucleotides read TGTGCCAGCAGTTTGCAAGGGTTTCGTCAGCCCCAGCATTTT. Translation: CASSLQGFRQPQHF.

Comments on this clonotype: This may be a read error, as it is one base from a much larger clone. This CDR3 reads CASSGGTVYDYTF. The CDR3 region has the DNA TGTGCCAGCAGCGGAGGGACAGTCTATGACTACACCTTC. The rearrangement links TRBV7-9 to TRBJ1-2; 7 bases are shared with TRBD1. There are 13 residues in the CDR3. Germline lookup yields CDR1 SEHNR and CDR2 FQNEAQ (reference sequence).

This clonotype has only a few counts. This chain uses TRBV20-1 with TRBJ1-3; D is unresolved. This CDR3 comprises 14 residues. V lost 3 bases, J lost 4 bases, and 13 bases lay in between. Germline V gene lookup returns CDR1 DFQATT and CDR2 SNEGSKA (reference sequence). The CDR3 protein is CSASSPGRGNTIYF. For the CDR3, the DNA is TGCAGTGCTAGTTCCCCGGGGAGGGGAAACACCATATATTTT.

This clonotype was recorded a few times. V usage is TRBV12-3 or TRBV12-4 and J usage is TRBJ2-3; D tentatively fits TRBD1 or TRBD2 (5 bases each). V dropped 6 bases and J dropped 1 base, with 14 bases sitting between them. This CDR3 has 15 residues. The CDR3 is CASRGPGPRTDTQYF. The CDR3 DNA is TGTGCCAGCAGAGGACCGGGACCACGCACAGATACGCAGTATTTT.

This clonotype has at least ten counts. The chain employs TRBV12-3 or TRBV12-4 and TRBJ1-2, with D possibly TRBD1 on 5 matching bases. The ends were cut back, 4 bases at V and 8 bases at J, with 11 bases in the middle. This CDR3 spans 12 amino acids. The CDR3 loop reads CASSSGASGYTF. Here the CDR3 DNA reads TGTGCCAGCAGTTCTGGGGCTTCAGGCTACACCTTC.

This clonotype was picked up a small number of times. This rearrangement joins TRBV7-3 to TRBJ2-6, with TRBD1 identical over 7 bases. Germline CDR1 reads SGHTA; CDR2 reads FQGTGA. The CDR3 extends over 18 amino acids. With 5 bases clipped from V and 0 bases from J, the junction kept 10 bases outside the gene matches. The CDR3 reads CASSVSGQQFSGANVLTF. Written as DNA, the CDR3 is TGTGCCAGCAGCGTATCGGGACAGCAATTCTCTGGGGCCAACGTCCTGACTTTC.

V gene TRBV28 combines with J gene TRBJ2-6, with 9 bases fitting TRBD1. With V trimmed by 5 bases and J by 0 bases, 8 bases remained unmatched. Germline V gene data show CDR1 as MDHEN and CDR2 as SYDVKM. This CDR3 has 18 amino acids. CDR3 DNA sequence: TGTGCCAGCAGTACGTGGACAGGGGTCAACTCTGGGGCCAACGTCCTGACTTTC. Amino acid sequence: CASSTWTGVNSGANVLTF.